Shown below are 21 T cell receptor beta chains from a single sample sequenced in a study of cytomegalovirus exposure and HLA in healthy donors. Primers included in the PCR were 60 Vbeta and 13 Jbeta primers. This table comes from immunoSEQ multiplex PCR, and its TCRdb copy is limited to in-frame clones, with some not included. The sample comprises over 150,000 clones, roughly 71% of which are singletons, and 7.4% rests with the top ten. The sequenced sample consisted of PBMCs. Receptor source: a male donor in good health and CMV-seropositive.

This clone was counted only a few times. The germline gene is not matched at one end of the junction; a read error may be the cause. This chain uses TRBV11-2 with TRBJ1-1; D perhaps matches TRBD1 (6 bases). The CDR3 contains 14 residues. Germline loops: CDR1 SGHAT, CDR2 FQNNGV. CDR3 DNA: TGCGCCAGCAGCCAAGATAGGGGGTACACTGAAGCTTTCTTT. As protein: CASSQDRGYTEAFF. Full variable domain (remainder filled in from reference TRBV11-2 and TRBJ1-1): EAGVAQSPRYKIIEKRQSVAFWCNPISGHATLYWYQQILGQGPKLLIQFQNNGVVDDSQLPKDRFSAERLKGVDSTLKIQPAKLEDSAVYLCASSQDRGYTEAFFGQGTRLTVV.

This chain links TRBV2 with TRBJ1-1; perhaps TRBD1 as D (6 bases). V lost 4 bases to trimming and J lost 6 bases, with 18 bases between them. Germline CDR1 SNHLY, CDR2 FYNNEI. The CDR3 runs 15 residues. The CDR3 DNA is TGTGCCAGCAGTGCGGCAGGGGTGATCGCCTCTGAAGCTTTCTTT. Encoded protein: CASSAAGVIASEAFF.

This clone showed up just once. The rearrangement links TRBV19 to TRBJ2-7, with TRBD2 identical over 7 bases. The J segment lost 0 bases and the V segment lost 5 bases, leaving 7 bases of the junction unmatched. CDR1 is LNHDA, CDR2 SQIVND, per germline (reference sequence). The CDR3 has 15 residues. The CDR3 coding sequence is TGTGCCAGTAGTCGGGACGGGGGGTCCTCCTACGAGCAGTACTTC. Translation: CASSRDGGSSYEQYF.

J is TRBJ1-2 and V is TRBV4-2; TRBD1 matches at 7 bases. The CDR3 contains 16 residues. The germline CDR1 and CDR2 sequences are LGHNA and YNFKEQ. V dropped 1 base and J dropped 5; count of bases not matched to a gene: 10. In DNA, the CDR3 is TGTGCCAGCAGCCAAGTCGAGGGGGCGGAGAGGTATGGCTACACCTTC. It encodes CASSQVEGAERYGYTF.

The DNA of the CDR3 is TGTGCCAGCCTTCGGGCTAGCGGGGGTAGAGAGACCCAGTACTTC. Protein product: CASLRASGGRETQYF. This sequence joins TRBV6-1 and TRBJ2-5; TRBD2 matches 10 bases. Trimming took 8 bases from V and 4 from J; bases not matched to a gene: 10. The germline CDR1 and CDR2 sequences are MNHNS and SASEGT. The CDR3 extends over 15 amino acids.

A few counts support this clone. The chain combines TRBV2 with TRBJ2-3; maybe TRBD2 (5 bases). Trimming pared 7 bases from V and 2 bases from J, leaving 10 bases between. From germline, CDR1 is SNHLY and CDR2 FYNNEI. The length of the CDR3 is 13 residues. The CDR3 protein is CASTGVFTDTQYF. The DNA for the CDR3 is TGTGCCAGCACCGGGGTTTTCACAGATACGCAGTATTTT.

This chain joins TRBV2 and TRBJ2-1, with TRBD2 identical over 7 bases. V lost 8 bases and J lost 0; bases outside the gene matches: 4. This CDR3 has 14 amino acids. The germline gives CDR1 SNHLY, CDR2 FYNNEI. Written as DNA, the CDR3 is TGTGCCAGCTCCGGGGGGAGCTCCTACAATGAGCAGTTCTTC. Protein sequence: CASSGGSSYNEQFF.

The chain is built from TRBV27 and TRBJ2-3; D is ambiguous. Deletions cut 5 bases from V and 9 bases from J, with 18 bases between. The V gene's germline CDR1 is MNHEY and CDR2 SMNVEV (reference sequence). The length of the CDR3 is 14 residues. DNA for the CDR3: TGTGCCAGCAGTCCTATCCCTCAAAGTTCGACGCAGTATTTT. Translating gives CASSPIPQSSTQYF.

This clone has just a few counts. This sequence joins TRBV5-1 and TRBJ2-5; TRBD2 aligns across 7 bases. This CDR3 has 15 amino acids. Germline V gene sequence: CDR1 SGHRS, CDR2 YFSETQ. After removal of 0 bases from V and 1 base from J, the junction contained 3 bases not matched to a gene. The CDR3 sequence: CASSLVAGVQETQYF. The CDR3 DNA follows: TGCGCCAGCAGCTTGGTCGCGGGGGTCCAAGAGACCCAGTACTTC.

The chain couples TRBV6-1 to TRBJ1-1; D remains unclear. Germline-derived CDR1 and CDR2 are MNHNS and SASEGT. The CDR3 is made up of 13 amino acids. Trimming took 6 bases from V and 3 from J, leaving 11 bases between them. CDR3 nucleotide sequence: TGTGCCAGCAGGGAGGGTTCTGACACTGAAGCTTTCTTT. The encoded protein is CASREGSDTEAFF.

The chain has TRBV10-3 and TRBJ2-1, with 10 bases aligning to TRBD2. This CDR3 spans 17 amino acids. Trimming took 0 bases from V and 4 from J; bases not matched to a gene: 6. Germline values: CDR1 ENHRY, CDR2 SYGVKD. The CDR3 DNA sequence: TGTGCCATCAGTGAGTCGGCTAGCGGGGGAGCTTACAATGAGCAGTTCTTC. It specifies CAISESASGGAYNEQFF.

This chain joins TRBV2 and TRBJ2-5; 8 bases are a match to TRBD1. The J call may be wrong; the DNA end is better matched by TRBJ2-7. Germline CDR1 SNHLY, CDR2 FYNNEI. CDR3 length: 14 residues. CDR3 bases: TGTGCCAGCCTCGGGACAGGCAGCGCCTACGAGCAGTACTTC. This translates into CASLGTGSAYEQYF.

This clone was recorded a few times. The CDR3: CASSNGRGMNTEAFF. CDR3 nucleotides: TGTGCCAGCAGCAACGGTAGGGGTATGAACACTGAAGCTTTCTTT. The chain carries TRBV6-5 and TRBJ1-1, with D possibly TRBD1 on 5 matching bases. Germline CDR1 is MNHEY and CDR2 is SVGAGI. This CDR3 has 15 residues. The V end was cut by 6 bases, the J end by 0 bases, with 14 bases between.

CDR3 sequence: CSVSRDYEQYF. CDR3 DNA: TGCAGCGTCTCCCGAGACTACGAGCAGTACTTC. The J gene is TRBJ2-7, the V gene TRBV29-1; D uncertain. Trimming cost V 6 bases and J 3 bases, with 9 bases left between them. The CDR3 consists of 11 residues. The V gene's germline CDR1 is SQVTM and CDR2 ANQGSEA.

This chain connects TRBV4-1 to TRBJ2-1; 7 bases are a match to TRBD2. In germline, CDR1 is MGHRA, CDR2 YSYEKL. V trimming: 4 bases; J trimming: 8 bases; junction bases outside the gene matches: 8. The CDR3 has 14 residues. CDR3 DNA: TGCGCCAGCAGCCCACTAGCGTCGACAGATGAGCAGTTCTTC. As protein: CASSPLASTDEQFF.

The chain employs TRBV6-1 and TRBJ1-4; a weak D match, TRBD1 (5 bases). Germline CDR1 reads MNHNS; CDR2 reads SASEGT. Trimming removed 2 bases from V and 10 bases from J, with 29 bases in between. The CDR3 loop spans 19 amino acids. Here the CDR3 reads CASSETIGIGAAAGGKLFF. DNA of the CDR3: TGTGCCAGCAGTGAAACAATAGGAATCGGGGCGGCAGCCGGGGGAAAACTGTTTTTT.

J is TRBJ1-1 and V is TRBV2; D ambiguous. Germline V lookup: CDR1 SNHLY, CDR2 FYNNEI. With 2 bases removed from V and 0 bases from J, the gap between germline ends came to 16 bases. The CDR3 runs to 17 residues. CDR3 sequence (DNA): TGTGCCAGCAGTGAAAGTCATCGAGACAAATTGAACACTGAAGCTTTCTTT. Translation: CASSESHRDKLNTEAFF.

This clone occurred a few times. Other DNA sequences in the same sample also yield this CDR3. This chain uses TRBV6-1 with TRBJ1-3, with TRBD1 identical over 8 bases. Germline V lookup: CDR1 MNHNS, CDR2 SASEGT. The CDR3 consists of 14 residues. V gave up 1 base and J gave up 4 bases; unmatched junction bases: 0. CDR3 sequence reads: CASSEGTGGNTIYF. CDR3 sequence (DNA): TGTGCCAGCAGTGAAGGGACAGGGGGAAACACCATATATTTT.

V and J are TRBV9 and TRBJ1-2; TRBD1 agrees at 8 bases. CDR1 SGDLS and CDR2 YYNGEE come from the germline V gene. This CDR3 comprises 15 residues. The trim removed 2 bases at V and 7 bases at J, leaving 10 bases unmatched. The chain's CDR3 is CASSVYHRGSCGYTF. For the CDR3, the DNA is TGTGCCAGCAGCGTCTACCACAGGGGGAGTTGTGGCTACACCTTC.

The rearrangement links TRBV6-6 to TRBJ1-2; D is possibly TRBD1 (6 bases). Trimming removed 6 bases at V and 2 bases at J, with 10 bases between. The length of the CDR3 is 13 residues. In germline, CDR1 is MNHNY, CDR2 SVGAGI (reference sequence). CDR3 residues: CASSLTGNYGYTF. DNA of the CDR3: TGTGCCAGCAGCCTTACAGGGAACTATGGCTACACCTTC.

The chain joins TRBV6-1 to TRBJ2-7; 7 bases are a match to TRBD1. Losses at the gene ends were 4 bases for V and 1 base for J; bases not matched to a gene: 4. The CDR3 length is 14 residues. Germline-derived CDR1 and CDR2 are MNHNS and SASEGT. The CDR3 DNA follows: TGTGCCAGCAGTGGAGGGACAGCTTCCTACGAGCAGTACTTC. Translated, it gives CASSGGTASYEQYF.